This T cell receptor (beta chain) was captured by sequencing in a study of tumour-infiltrating T cells in Burkitt lymphoma. Here immunoSEQ multiplex PCR was the method, and the copy in TCRdb shows in-frame clones only, minus some. Of 5,600 or so clones in the sample, less than 20% were seen once. From germline, CDR1 is SGHNT and CDR2 YYREEE (reference sequence). CDR3 size: 14 residues. Unmatched junction bases numbered 4, after V lost 4 bases and J lost 5 bases. The rearrangement uses TRBV5-4 and TRBJ2-5; 11 bases are a match to TRBD1. Sequenced: tumor tissue. The origin of this receptor is a human donor with diffuse large B-cell lymphoma. The CDR3 DNA reads as TGTGCCAGCAGCGGGGGGACAGGGGGTGAGACCCAGTACTTC. Its translation: CASSGGTGGETQYF. Drawing the rest from reference TRBV5-4 and TRBJ2-5, the complete variable domain is ETGVTQSPTHLIKTRGQQVTLRCSSQSGHNTVSWYQQALGQGPQFIFQYYREEENGRGNFPPRFSGLQFPNYSSELNVNALELDDSALYLCASSGGTGGETQYFGPGTRLLVL.